These 11 T cell receptor beta chains came from one sample sequenced in a study of OX40 agonist ivuxolimab in advanced cancers. The protocol was immunoSEQ multiplex PCR, while the TCRdb copy is restricted to in-frame clones and leaves out a portion. The sample contains roughly 65,000 clones, almost 90% of which appear only once. Sequenced here: CD4+ or CD8+ T cells sorted from blood, sampled in a trial of the OX40 agonist ivuxolimab. Every receptor here comes from an adult with an advanced solid tumor such as melanoma, head and neck, liver or kidney cancer.

This chain joins TRBV11-3 and TRBJ2-5, with D maybe TRBD2 (5 bases). This CDR3 is built from 11 residues. Germline values: CDR1 SGHNT, CDR2 YENEEA. Trimming took off 5 bases at V and 5 bases at J, with 6 bases between the two ends. The CDR3 coding sequence is TGTGCCAGCAGCGAGGGCGAGACCCAGTACTTC. Its protein is CASSEGETQYF.

The chain combines TRBV4-1 with TRBJ2-7; D is unresolved. Trimming removed 1 base from V and 4 bases from J, with 14 bases in between. CDR3 length equals 15 residues. From germline, CDR1 is MGHRA and CDR2 YSYEKL. The CDR3 spells CASSQVGGRGYEQYF. The CDR3 region has the DNA TGCGCCAGCAGCCAAGTAGGTGGGCGAGGTTACGAGCAGTACTTC.

CDR3 DNA sequence: TGCGCCAGCAGCTCGGCGTCCTCCTACAATGAGCAGTTCTTC. Translated: CASSSASSYNEQFF. The V and J genes are TRBV5-1 and TRBJ2-1; no reliable D call. The germline V and J ends were trimmed by 3 bases and 0 bases, with 7 bases remaining between them. The CDR3 is made up of 14 amino acids. Germline-derived CDR1 and CDR2 are SGHRS and YFSETQ.

This clone was seen once. The V and J genes are TRBV28 and TRBJ1-5, with TRBD1 matching over 8 bases. The CDR3 runs 14 residues. Germline V lookup: CDR1 MDHEN, CDR2 SYDVKM. V trimming: 7 bases; J trimming: 4 bases; junction bases outside the gene matches: 6. The CDR3 bases are TGTGCCAGCACTATCCGGACAGGGAATCAGCCCCAGCATTTT. Its translation: CASTIRTGNQPQHF.

This clone came up once. V and J are TRBV5-4 and TRBJ2-1, with 10 bases fitting TRBD2. The CDR3 is 15 residues long. Looked up from germline, CDR1 is SGHNT and CDR2 is YYREEE (reference sequence). The V and J ends lost 4 bases and 4 bases, in that order; junction bases with no gene match: 5. The CDR3 sequence: CASSLTSGSYNEQFF. In DNA form, the CDR3 reads TGTGCCAGCAGCCTGACTAGCGGGTCTTACAATGAGCAGTTCTTC.

This clone was detected only once. This chain's CDR3 is CASTPGRGNTEAFF. In DNA, the CDR3 is TGTGCCAGCACCCCCGGGAGGGGTAACACTGAAGCTTTCTTT. The rearrangement links TRBV27 to TRBJ1-1, with a weak D call TRBD1 (5 bases). From germline, CDR1 is MNHEY and CDR2 SMNVEV (reference sequence). Trimming pared 7 bases from V and 2 bases from J, leaving 14 bases between. This CDR3 has 14 residues.

J is TRBJ2-1 and V is TRBV20-1; D not resolved. With 0 bases removed from V and 12 bases from J, the gap between germline ends came to 9 bases. The germline CDR1 and CDR2 sequences are DFQATT and SNEGSKA (reference sequence). The CDR3 length is 11 residues. In DNA, the CDR3 is TGCAGTGCTAGAGATCCGATTGGGCAGTTCTTC. It translates to CSARDPIGQFF.

This clone was seen a single time. The chain combines TRBV19 with TRBJ2-7; D is unresolved. Per the germline V gene, CDR1 is LNHDA and CDR2 is SQIVND (reference sequence). This CDR3 is 15 amino acids long. Trimming pared 0 bases from V and 2 bases from J, leaving 11 bases between. CDR3 sequence: CASSIEAYSAYEQYF. The CDR3 bases are TGTGCCAGTAGTATAGAGGCTTATAGTGCCTACGAGCAGTACTTC. Filled out from reference TRBV19 and TRBJ2-7, the complete variable domain reads DGGITQSPKYLFRKEGQNVTLSCEQNLNHDAMYWYRQDPGQGLRLIYYSQIVNDFQKGDIAEGYSVSREKKESFPLTVTSAQKNPTAFYLCASSIEAYSAYEQYFGPGTRLTVT.

The V and J genes are TRBV5-1 and TRBJ2-2, with 7 nucleotides matching TRBD2. The CDR3 extends over 15 amino acids. The germline gives CDR1 SGHRS, CDR2 YFSETQ. Trimming at V came to 1 base and at J to 4 bases, leaving 4 bases not matched to a gene. CDR3 sequence reads: CASSLRREITGELFF. CDR3 bases: TGCGCCAGCAGCTTGCGGCGGGAGATCACCGGGGAGCTGTTTTTT.

This clone showed up just a few times. This rearrangement joins TRBV5-1 to TRBJ2-5; D call uncertain. The V gene lost 2 bases and the J gene lost 1 base, with 6 bases spanning the gap. Per germline, CDR1 SGHRS and CDR2 YFSETQ. The CDR3 has 13 amino acids. The CDR3 DNA reads as TGCGCCAGCAGCTTATCTACCCAAGAGACCCAGTACTTC. This codes for CASSLSTQETQYF.

As DNA, the CDR3 is TGTGCCAGTAGCCAGGGTTACAATGAGCAGTTCTTC. Its translation is CASSQGYNEQFF. This chain links TRBV19 with TRBJ2-1; D is perhaps TRBD1 (5 bases). The germline V and J ends were trimmed by 6 bases and 4 bases, with 7 bases remaining between them. CDR1 LNHDA and CDR2 SQIVND come from the germline V gene (reference sequence). The CDR3 contains 12 residues.